In this sample, the clone carrying this TCR beta chain turned up once. Generated by immunoSEQ multiplex PCR, the TCRdb table keeps only in-frame clones and is missing some. Here the sample spans roughly 140,000 clones, approximately 87% being singletons. This specimen comes from a study of blood T cell repertoires in COVID-19. The length of the CDR3 is 16 residues. The J segment lost 3 bases and the V segment lost 4 bases, leaving 8 bases of the junction unmatched. Per germline, CDR1 MNHEY and CDR2 SVGAGI. This TCR derives from a woman between 40 and 55 years old with acute or convalescent COVID-19. Sequences were obtained from peripheral blood. The J gene is TRBJ1-5, the V gene TRBV6-5; 8 bases line up with TRBD1. The CDR3 coding sequence is TGTGCCAGCAGTTCAATGGGACAGGCCCTCAATCAGCCCCAGCATTTT. This gives the protein CASSSMGQALNQPQHF.